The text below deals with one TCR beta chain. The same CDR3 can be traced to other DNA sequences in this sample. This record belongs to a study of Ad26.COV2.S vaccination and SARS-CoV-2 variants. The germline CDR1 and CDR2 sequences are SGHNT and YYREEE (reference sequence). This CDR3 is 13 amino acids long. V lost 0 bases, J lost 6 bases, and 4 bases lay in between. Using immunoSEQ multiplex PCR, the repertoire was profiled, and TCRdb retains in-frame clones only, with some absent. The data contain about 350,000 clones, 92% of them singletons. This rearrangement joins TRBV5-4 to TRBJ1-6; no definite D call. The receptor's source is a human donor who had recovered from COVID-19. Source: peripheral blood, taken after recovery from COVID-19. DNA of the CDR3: TGTGCCAGCAGCTTGGGGGGTAATTCACCCCTCCACTTT. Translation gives CASSLGGNSPLHF.